These 15 T cell receptor beta chains were sequenced from one sample in a study of cytomegalovirus exposure and HLA in healthy donors. The PCR was carried out with 60 Vbeta primers and 13 Jbeta primers. Measured with immunoSEQ multiplex PCR; TCRdb has only the in-frame clones, and not every one. In the table there are about 130,000 clones, just under 75% of which are singletons. Sequencing used PBMCs. These receptors all stem from a man in his fifties or sixties in good health and CMV-seropositive.

This clone was observed a handful of times. The chain has TRBV19 and TRBJ2-7; D ambiguous. In germline, CDR1 is LNHDA, CDR2 SQIVND (reference sequence). The CDR3 sequence is 15 residues long. Trimming removed 3 bases at V and 3 bases at J, with 15 bases between. CDR3 coding DNA: TGTGCCAGTAGTATCTCGCATGCAGACAACTACGAGCAGTACTTC. Its protein is CASSISHADNYEQYF.

This chain connects TRBV4-1 to TRBJ1-1, with D possibly TRBD1 on 5 matching bases. The CDR3 is 15 amino acids. V was cut by 0 bases and J by 1 base, with 9 bases left in between. Germline loops: CDR1 MGHRA, CDR2 YSYEKL. Here the CDR3 DNA reads TGCGCCAGCAGCCAAGAGCAGGGAGGGAACACTGAAGCTTTCTTT. It encodes CASSQEQGGNTEAFF.

The chain joins TRBV2 to TRBJ1-1; perhaps TRBD1 as D (5 bases). The ends were cut back, 11 bases at V and 0 bases at J, with 13 bases in the middle. CDR1 is SNHLY, CDR2 FYNNEI, per germline. The CDR3 length is 13 residues. The CDR3 region has the DNA TGTGCCGGAATGACAGAGTTGAACACTGAAGCTTTCTTT. Translation: CAGMTELNTEAFF. The full variable domain, completed using reference TRBV2 and TRBJ1-1, is EPEVTQTPSHQVTQMGQEVILRCVPISNHLYFYWYRQILGQKVEFLVSFYNNEISEKSEIFDDQFSVERPDGSNFTLKIRSTKLEDSAMYFCAGMTELNTEAFFGQGTRLTVV.

V usage is TRBV28 and J usage is TRBJ1-2; D is unresolved. Per the germline V gene, CDR1 is MDHEN and CDR2 is SYDVKM. The CDR3 is 13 residues long. V lost 5 bases to trimming and J lost 4 bases, with 11 bases between them. The CDR3 region has the DNA TGTGCCAGCAGTCCGGTTTCTCCCTATGGCTACACCTTC. Its translation is CASSPVSPYGYTF.

CDR3 in amino acids: CAWSVEGGPYEQFF. The CDR3 bases are TGTGCCTGGAGTGTAGAGGGGGGGCCCTATGAGCAGTTCTTC. The gene calls are TRBV30 and TRBJ2-1; tentative D call: TRBD2 (7 bases). Germline assignment: CDR1 GTSNPN and CDR2 SVGIG (reference sequence). The V end was cut by 0 bases, the J end by 8 bases, with 14 bases between. The length of the CDR3 is 14 residues.

This chain uses TRBV5-1 with TRBJ2-3; D is perhaps TRBD1 (6 bases). CDR1 is SGHRS and CDR2 is YFSETQ in the germline V gene. V lost 4 bases, J lost 1 base, and 7 bases lay in between. This CDR3 contains 13 residues. CDR3 residues: CASSPGGTDTQYF. The CDR3 nucleotides read TGCGCCAGCAGCCCAGGGGGCACAGATACGCAGTATTTT.

V and J are TRBV19 and TRBJ1-4; D is possibly TRBD1 (6 bases). Germline V gene data show CDR1 as LNHDA and CDR2 as SQIVND (reference sequence). V shed 5 bases and J shed 7 bases, with 14 bases lying between them. The CDR3 spans 14 residues. The CDR3 DNA reads TGTGCCAGTAGTTCAACAGGGCGTCGTGAAAAACTGTTTTTT. The encoded protein is CASSSTGRREKLFF.

The chain links TRBV2 to TRBJ2-7; D call uncertain. The CDR3 is 13 residues long. Germline CDR1 SNHLY, CDR2 FYNNEI. V shed 7 bases and J shed 3 bases, with 13 bases lying between them. CDR3 DNA: TGTGCCAGCAAGCCGGTCTTCGGCTACGAGCAGTACTTC. This sequence encodes CASKPVFGYEQYF. Combining the CDR3 with reference TRBV2 and TRBJ2-7 gives the whole variable domain EPEVTQTPSHQVTQMGQEVILRCVPISNHLYFYWYRQILGQKVEFLVSFYNNEISEKSEIFDDQFSVERPDGSNFTLKIRSTKLEDSAMYFCASKPVFGYEQYFGPGTRLTVT.

V is TRBV5-1 and J is TRBJ2-7, with 10 bases aligning to TRBD2. The CDR3 sequence is 14 residues long. V lost 0 bases and J lost 6; bases outside the gene matches: 3. Germline CDR1 and CDR2: SGHRS and YFSETQ. The CDR3 region has the DNA TGCGCCAGCAGCTTGGGGCTAGCGGGGGTCGAGCAGTACTTC. Amino acids: CASSLGLAGVEQYF.

J is TRBJ1-2 and V is TRBV28; 7 nucleotides match TRBD1. Germline assignment: CDR1 MDHEN and CDR2 SYDVKM. J was trimmed by 1 base and V by 0 bases; bases with no gene match: 2. The CDR3 length is 15 residues. The CDR3 is CASSLWTGSNYGYTF. In DNA, the CDR3 is TGTGCCAGCAGTTTATGGACAGGGAGTAACTATGGCTACACCTTC.

V and J are TRBV6-5 and TRBJ2-1; tentative D call: TRBD2 (6 bases). Deletions cut 0 bases from V and 7 bases from J, with 13 bases between. The CDR3 loop spans 15 amino acids. Per germline, CDR1 MNHEY and CDR2 SVGAGI. CDR3 sequence: CASSYSATTRNEQFF. The CDR3 bases are TGTGCCAGCAGTTACTCGGCTACGACTAGAAATGAGCAGTTCTTC.

V is TRBV9 and J is TRBJ1-2; D is undetermined. The CDR3 spans 15 residues. The germline V gene encodes CDR1 SGDLS and CDR2 YYNGEE. V gave up 6 bases and J gave up 0 bases, with 15 bases separating them. CDR3 sequence (DNA): TGTGCCAGCACGAGGGAGTCGGGGTCTAACTATGGCTACACCTTC. Its translation is CASTRESGSNYGYTF.

The sample holds one count of this clone. At one boundary the junction diverges from the germline segment, which might be a read error. CDR3 sequence reads: CASSLDRNTEAFF. Written as DNA, the CDR3 is TGTGCTAGCAGCTTAGACAGGAACACTGAAGCTTTCTTT. The chain couples TRBV7-7 to TRBJ1-1; tentatively, D is TRBD1 (5 bases). The CDR3 sequence is 13 residues long. Germline V lookup: CDR1 SSHAT, CDR2 FNYEAQ (reference sequence).

A few counts support this clone. The chain is built from TRBV19 and TRBJ1-6; 10 nucleotides agree with TRBD1. CDR3 length: 13 amino acids. Germline V gene data show CDR1 as LNHDA and CDR2 as SQIVND (reference sequence). Trimming removed 8 bases from V and 7 bases from J; junction bases left unmatched: 2. The CDR3 DNA reads as TGTGCCAGTGGGGACAGGGGAAATTCACCCCTCCACTTT. Amino acid sequence: CASGDRGNSPLHF.

The chain carries TRBV7-9 and TRBJ1-1, with TRBD1 as a possible D gene (6 bases). Trimming left V 3 bases short and J 6 bases short, with 11 bases between. CDR3 length: 13 residues. The germline CDR1 and CDR2 sequences are SEHNR and FQNEAQ (reference sequence). The CDR3 region is CASSFSTGPEAFF. Here the CDR3 DNA reads TGTGCCAGCAGCTTCTCAACAGGGCCTGAAGCTTTCTTT.